This TCR beta chain emerged from a study of technical replicates of blood from a few donors. The CDR3 runs to 17 residues. V lost 0 bases, J lost 3 bases, and 4 bases stayed unmatched. Germline V lookup: CDR1 MGHRA, CDR2 YSYEKL. Produced via immunoSEQ multiplex PCR; TCRdb's table is partial and in-frame only. The profile shows about 15,000 clones, roughly 84% of them singletons. The sequence came from a human donor in good health. V is TRBV4-1 and J is TRBJ2-1; 11 positions match TRBD2. The specimen sequenced was PBMCs. DNA of the CDR3: TGCGCCAGCAGCCAAGAGTGGACTAGCGGGTACTACAATGAGCAGTTCTTC. Translation: CASSQEWTSGYYNEQFF.